What follows are 8 T cell receptor beta chains derived from one specimen sequenced in a study of pediatric ulcerative colitis. This table comes from immunoSEQ multiplex PCR, and its TCRdb copy is limited to in-frame clones, with some not included. Among 25,000 to 35,000 clones listed, 82% were seen once. What was sequenced was blood. Every receptor here comes from a boy between 10 and 17 years old with severe ulcerative colitis.

This clone occurred once. The rearrangement links TRBV10-2 to TRBJ1-5, with D possibly matching TRBD1 (6 bases). V gave up 7 bases and J gave up 7 bases, with 17 bases separating them. This CDR3 contains 14 residues. Germline V gene sequence: CDR1 WSHSY, CDR2 SAAADI. The CDR3 DNA reads TGCGCCAGCAATATGGCCGGGGGCGGGCAGCCCCAGCATTTT. It codes for CASNMAGGGQPQHF.

The chain carries TRBV4-3 and TRBJ1-5; unclear D gene. The germline V and J ends were trimmed by 3 bases and 5 bases, with 8 bases remaining between them. Germline CDR1 LGHNA, CDR2 YSLEER. This CDR3 comprises 13 residues. CDR3 in amino acids: CASSQEAHQPQHF. The CDR3 DNA is TGCGCCAGCAGCCAGGAAGCTCATCAGCCCCAGCATTTT.

The chain couples TRBV7-2 to TRBJ2-2; the match to TRBD2 covers 11 bases. The V segment lost 2 bases and the J segment 3 bases; nucleotides outside the gene matches: 5. The germline gives CDR1 SGHTA, CDR2 FQGNSA. The CDR3 has 17 amino acids. Written as DNA, the CDR3 is TGTGCCAGCAGCTTATCACTAGCGGGGGCTTACACCGGGGAGCTGTTTTTT. Amino acid sequence: CASSLSLAGAYTGELFF. Looking up the rest from reference TRBV7-2 and TRBJ2-2 gives the full variable domain: GAGVSQSPSNKVTEKGKDVELRCDPISGHTALYWYRQSLGQGLEFLIYFQGNSAPDKSGLPSDRFSAERTGGSVSTLTIQRTQQEDSAVYLCASSLSLAGAYTGELFFGEGSRLTVL.

This chain links TRBV7-9 with TRBJ2-2; a weak D match, TRBD1 (5 bases). Germline V gene lookup returns CDR1 SEHNR and CDR2 FQNEAQ (reference sequence). The CDR3 sequence is 16 residues long. V lost 10 bases and J lost 4, with 22 bases in between. CDR3 nucleotide sequence: TGTGCCAATACCTCCAGACCCCAGGGCATCACCGGGGAGCTGTTTTTT. This gives the protein CANTSRPQGITGELFF.

The chain joins TRBV7-9 to TRBJ1-2; tentative D call: TRBD1 (5 bases). Germline CDR1 and CDR2: SEHNR and FQNEAQ (reference sequence). The CDR3 is made up of 18 amino acids. The ends were cut back, 0 bases at V and 4 bases at J, with 21 bases in the middle. Written as DNA, the CDR3 is TGTGCCAGCAGCTTAGCCCTTCTGATGGGGACGGAGGGCTATGGCTACACCTTC. Translated, it gives CASSLALLMGTEGYGYTF.

The chain uses TRBV4-3 and TRBJ1-6; a possible D gene is TRBD1 (6 bases). The CDR3 contains 18 residues. CDR1 is LGHNA and CDR2 is YSLEER in the germline V gene. V lost 4 bases to trimming and J lost 10 bases, with 26 bases between them. CDR3 in DNA: TGCGCCAGCAGCCCGGACGGGGGCAGTCCTTTGCCTGGGTCACCCCTCCACTTT. This gives the protein CASSPDGGSPLPGSPLHF.

The chain links TRBV4-1 to TRBJ2-5; 8 bases agree with TRBD1. Trimming took 4 bases from V and 7 from J; bases not matched to a gene: 11. The CDR3 loop spans 15 amino acids. Germline V gene lookup returns CDR1 MGHRA and CDR2 YSYEKL. The CDR3 region is CASSLGQGASGTQYF. In DNA, the CDR3 is TGCGCCAGCAGCCTTGGGCAGGGGGCTTCGGGGACCCAGTACTTC.

This clone was detected a few times. CDR3 sequence: CASSVGPIDDGYGYTF. DNA for the CDR3: TGTGCCAGCAGCGTAGGGCCCATCGATGATGGCTATGGCTACACCTTC. This sequence joins TRBV9 and TRBJ1-2, with no clear D. Trimming shortened V by 0 bases and J by 4 bases, and 16 bases separated the two germline ends. Germline values: CDR1 SGDLS, CDR2 YYNGEE. This CDR3 is 16 amino acids long.